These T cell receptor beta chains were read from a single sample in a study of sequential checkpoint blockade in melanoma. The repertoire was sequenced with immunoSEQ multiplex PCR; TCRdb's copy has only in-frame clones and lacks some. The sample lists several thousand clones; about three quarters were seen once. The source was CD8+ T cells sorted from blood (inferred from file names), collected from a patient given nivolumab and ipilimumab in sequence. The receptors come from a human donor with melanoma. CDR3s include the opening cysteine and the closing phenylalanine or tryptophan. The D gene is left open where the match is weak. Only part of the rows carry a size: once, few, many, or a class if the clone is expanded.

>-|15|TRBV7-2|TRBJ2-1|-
CASSAAGGSYNEQFF
TGTGCCAGCAGCGCCGCCGGCGGTTCCTACAATGAGCAGTTCTTC
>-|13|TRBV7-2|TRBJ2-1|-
CASSTSGYNEQFF
TGTGCCAGCAGCACGTCAGGCTACAATGAGCAGTTCTTC
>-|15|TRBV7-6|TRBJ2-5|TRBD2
CASSLETSEAETQYF
TGTGCCAGCAGCTTAGAAACTAGCGAGGCAGAGACCCAGTACTTC
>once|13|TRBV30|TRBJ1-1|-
CAWSPGTNTEAFF
TGTGCCTGGAGTCCGGGTACGAATACTGAAGCTTTCTTT
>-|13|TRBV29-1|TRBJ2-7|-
CSVVVDSSYEQYF
TGCAGCGTTGTCGTGGACAGCTCCTACGAGCAGTACTTC
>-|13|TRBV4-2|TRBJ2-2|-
CASSHGETGELFF
TGTGCCAGCAGTCACGGGGAAACCGGGGAGCTGTTTTTT
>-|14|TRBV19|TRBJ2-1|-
CASSTGASYNEQFF
TGTGCCAGTAGTACAGGGGCCTCCTACAATGAGCAGTTCTTC
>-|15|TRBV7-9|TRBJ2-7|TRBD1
CASSSGTGDYYEQYF
TGTGCCAGCAGCTCCGGGACAGGGGATTACTACGAGCAGTACTTC
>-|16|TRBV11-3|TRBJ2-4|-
CASSLGRTEAKNIQYF
TGTGCCAGCAGCTTAGGAAGGACAGAAGCCAAAAACATTCAGTACTTC
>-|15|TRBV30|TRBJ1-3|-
CAWSVLGGIGNTIYF
TGTGCCTGGAGTGTACTTGGAGGGATTGGAAACACCATATATTTT
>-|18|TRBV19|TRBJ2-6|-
CASSLRHRTYSGANVLTF
TGTGCCAGTAGTCTCCGACACCGGACATACTCTGGGGCCAACGTCCTGACTTTC
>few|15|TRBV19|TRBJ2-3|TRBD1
CASSPGQGAADTQYF
TGTGCCAGTAGTCCCGGACAGGGGGCGGCAGATACGCAGTATTTT
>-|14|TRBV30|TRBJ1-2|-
CAWSVQGVNYGYTF
TGTGCCTGGAGCGTACAGGGAGTTAACTATGGCTACACCTTC
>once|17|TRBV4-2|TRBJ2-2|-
CASSQAGSEQLTGELFF
TGTGCCAGCAGCCAAGCCGGATCGGAGCAACTCACCGGGGAGCTGTTTTTT
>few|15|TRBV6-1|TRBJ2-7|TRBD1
CASSESGTGGYEQYF
TGTGCCAGCAGTGAATCCGGGACAGGGGGCTACGAGCAGTACTTC
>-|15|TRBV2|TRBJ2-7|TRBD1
CASNGQGASVYEQYF
TGTGCCAGCAATGGACAGGGGGCGTCTGTCTACGAGCAGTACTTC
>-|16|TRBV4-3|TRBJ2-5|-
CASSPWDFSGPETQYF
TGCGCCAGCAGCCCCTGGGACTTCTCGGGCCCAGAGACCCAGTACTTC
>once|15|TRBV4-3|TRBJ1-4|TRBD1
CASSQDWTGREKLFF
TGCGCCAGCAGCCAAGATTGGACAGGGCGTGAAAAACTGTTTTTT
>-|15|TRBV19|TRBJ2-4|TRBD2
CASNSGSFSKNIQYF
TGTGCCAGCAACAGCGGGAGTTTCTCCAAAAACATTCAGTACTTC